Listed here are 24 T cell receptor beta chains from one sample, sequenced in a study of spatial heterogeneity in lung cancer. Their recognized antigens are unknown. Time point defined: sample taken at primary tumor resection. Study-wide points: Tracking of tumor mutation counts was seen in expanded intratumoral alpha and beta TCR counts.

TCRdb processed the 5' RACE reads anew with MiXCR; each CDR3 protein has one entry. The sample holds 8,000 to 10,000 distinct CDR3 sequences, about 13% seen once. Specimen: lung tumor tissue, collected at surgery. Receptors were obtained from a male donor with early-stage non-small cell lung cancer.

About this clonotype itself: This beta chain is an off-target read within a library intended for alpha chains, so its frequency means little. The chain joins TRBV11-2 to TRBJ1-1; possibly TRBD1 for D (5 bases). The germline V gene has CDR1 SGHAT and CDR2 FQNNGV. The ends were cut back, 2 bases at V and 4 bases at J, with 8 bases in the middle. The CDR3 totals 13 residues. CDR3 nucleotides: TGTGCCAGCAGCTTATACGGGACCACTGAAGCTTTCTTT. It codes for CASSLYGTTEAFF.

A remark on this clonotype: As an off-target read in a library built for alpha chains, this beta chain has a frequency of little significance. V is TRBV29-1 and J is TRBJ1-4; D perhaps matches TRBD1 (5 bases). Germline loops: CDR1 SQVTM, CDR2 ANQGSEA. Trimming removed 2 bases from V and 8 bases from J, with 15 bases in between. CDR3 size: 14 residues. The CDR3 nucleotides are TGCAGCGTTGAAAGGGACGGAGGAGACGAAAAACTGTTTTTT. It translates to CSVERDGGDEKLFF. Based on the CDR3 plus reference TRBV29-1 and TRBJ1-4, the full variable domain is SAVISQKPSRDICQRGTSLTIQCQVDSQVTMMFWYRQQPGQSLTLIATANQGSEATYESGFVIDKFPISRPNLTFSTLTVSNMSPEDSSIYLCSVERDGGDEKLFFGSGTQLSVL.

This clonotype was seen many times. Because this beta chain is a stray read in a library intended to capture alpha chains, its abundance should not be given much weight. V usage is TRBV27 and J usage is TRBJ2-5; 9 bases are shared with TRBD1. The trim removed 3 bases at V and 6 bases at J, leaving 8 bases unmatched. Germline CDR1 reads MNHEY; CDR2 reads SMNVEV (reference sequence). The CDR3 has 15 residues. The CDR3 bases are TGTGCCAGCAGTTTTGGGGGACAGGGCGTGAAGACCCAGTACTTC. Translating it yields CASSFGGQGVKTQYF.

Sample share makes this clonotype medium-sized (0.01 to 0.1%). Because the library targeted alpha chains, this beta chain is an off-target read whose size means little. The V and J genes are TRBV12-3 or TRBV12-4 and TRBJ1-2, with 7 nucleotides matching TRBD1. V shed 2 bases, J shed 11 bases, and the junction held 2 bases outside the gene matches. This CDR3 contains 11 residues. This CDR3 reads CASSLQGEYTF. In nucleotides, the CDR3 is TGTGCCAGCAGTTTACAGGGGGAATACACCTTC.

The table lists this clonotype with many counts. This beta chain came through as a stray read in a library set up for alpha chains, and its size says little. This chain uses TRBV20-1 with TRBJ2-1; D might be TRBD1 or TRBD2, each matching 6 bases. The germline V and J ends were trimmed by 1 base and 6 bases, with 16 bases remaining between them. This CDR3 comprises 15 residues. Germline CDR1 DFQATT, CDR2 SNEGSKA (reference sequence). CDR3 in amino acids: CSARAGANPGNEQFF. The CDR3 DNA sequence: TGCAGTGCTAGAGCGGGGGCGAATCCGGGCAATGAGCAGTTCTTC.

This clonotype has ten or more counts. This beta chain slipped into a library made for alpha chains as a stray read, so its size is not meaningful. This rearrangement joins TRBV12-3 or TRBV12-4 to TRBJ1-1, with unresolved D. Trimming cost V 6 bases and J 0 bases, with 11 bases left between them. CDR3 size: 14 residues. This CDR3 is CASSLNAVNTEAFF. DNA for the CDR3: TGTGCCAGCAGCCTAAATGCGGTGAACACTGAAGCTTTCTTT.

This clonotype ranks as medium-sized. For a library built for alpha chains, this beta chain is a stray read; little rests on its size. The CDR3 nucleotides are TGCAGCGTTGATAAGGGGGGTGCGAGGTATGGCTACACCTTC. Translation gives CSVDKGGARYGYTF. The V and J genes are TRBV29-1 and TRBJ1-2; perhaps TRBD1 as D (6 bases). CDR1 is SQVTM, CDR2 ANQGSEA, per germline. The ends were cut back, 3 bases at V and 5 bases at J, with 16 bases in the middle. CDR3 length: 14 amino acids.

This clonotype has a count of ten or more. This beta chain is an off-target read within a library intended for alpha chains, so its frequency means little. The chain is built from TRBV30 and TRBJ2-1; 10 bases line up with TRBD2. Germline-derived CDR1 and CDR2 are GTSNPN and SVGIG (reference sequence). The CDR3 spans 16 residues. The V segment lost 1 base and the J segment 4 bases; nucleotides outside the gene matches: 7. In DNA, the CDR3 is TGTGCCTGGAGTGCCCTAGCGGGAGTGGGTTACAATGAGCAGTTCTTC. Translating it yields CAWSALAGVGYNEQFF.

This clonotype was recorded at least ten times. The library was prepared for alpha chains; this beta chain is a stray read, so its frequency means little. This chain links TRBV2 with TRBJ2-3; 8 bases align to TRBD1. This CDR3 region has 14 residues. Looked up from germline, CDR1 is SNHLY and CDR2 is FYNNEI. V shed 6 bases and J 0 bases; nucleotides not matched to a gene: 2. CDR3 sequence (DNA): TGTGCCAGCAGGGACAGGGTCAGCACAGATACGCAGTATTTT. This translates into CASRDRVSTDTQYF.

With regard to this clonotype: Within a library made for alpha chains, this beta chain is off target, and its count is uninformative. The rearrangement uses TRBV5-5 and TRBJ2-7, with D possibly matching TRBD1 (5 bases). V was cut by 1 base and J by 6 bases, with 11 bases left in between. Germline lookup yields CDR1 SGHKS and CDR2 YYEKEE (reference sequence). This CDR3 has 13 amino acids. CDR3 sequence reads: CASSLRSQGEQYF. CDR3 DNA: TGTGCCAGCAGCTTGCGGTCGCAGGGCGAGCAGTACTTC.

Ten or more counts support this clonotype. Because this beta chain is a stray read in a library intended to capture alpha chains, its abundance should not be given much weight. CDR3: CASSQEVGYEQYF. For the CDR3, the DNA is TGTGCCAGCAGCCAAGAAGTCGGGTACGAGCAGTACTTC. The V and J genes are TRBV3-1 and TRBJ2-7; D remains ambiguous. V lost 0 bases, J lost 4 bases, and 7 bases lay in between. The CDR3 is 13 amino acids. Germline CDR1 reads LGHDT; CDR2 reads YNNKEL (reference sequence).

This clonotype showed up many times. A library made for alpha chains picked up this beta chain off target, so its size means little. The V call is TRBV5-1, the J call TRBJ1-1; 12 bases agree with TRBD1. The CDR3 consists of 14 residues. The ends lost 3 bases at V and 8 bases at J; junction bases unmatched: 5. Germline V gene lookup returns CDR1 SGHRS and CDR2 YFSETQ. The CDR3 DNA reads TGCGCCAGCAGCTACGGGACAGGGGGCGAGGAAGCTTTCTTT. It specifies CASSYGTGGEEAFF.

This clonotype was seen at least ten times. A library made for alpha chains picked up this beta chain off target, so its size means little. V and J are TRBV5-1 and TRBJ2-7, with 10 bases lining up with TRBD2. This CDR3 spans 15 amino acids. The ends lost 5 bases at V and 5 bases at J; junction bases unmatched: 10. CDR1 and CDR2 (germline): SGHRS, YFSETQ. Here the CDR3 reads CASRLLAGGLNEQYF. As DNA, the CDR3 is TGCGCCAGCAGGTTATTAGCGGGAGGTTTAAACGAGCAGTACTTC.

This clonotype was counted many times. Since the library was made to target alpha chains, this beta chain is a stray read and its abundance is not meaningful. The chain couples TRBV27 to TRBJ2-7; 13 nucleotides match TRBD2. The CDR3 has 16 residues. In germline, CDR1 is MNHEY, CDR2 SMNVEV (reference sequence). The ends lost 0 bases at V and 4 bases at J; junction bases unmatched: 3. The CDR3 DNA reads TGTGCCAGCAGTTTATCAGGACTAGCGGGAGCTTACGAGCAGTACTTC. This sequence encodes CASSLSGLAGAYEQYF.

In this sample, this clonotype turned up many times. Since it is a stray read in a library aimed at alpha chains, this beta chain has a size that is not meaningful. The genes are TRBV7-9 and TRBJ2-1, with 7 bases that match TRBD2. The CDR3 totals 17 residues. Germline V gene data show CDR1 as SEHNR and CDR2 as FQNEAQ (reference sequence). J was trimmed by 2 bases and V by 4 bases; bases with no gene match: 11. The CDR3 nucleotides are TGTGCCAGCAGCTCCCGAAGTAGCGGGTCTGCCTACAATGAGCAGTTCTTC. This translates into CASSSRSSGSAYNEQFF.

This clonotype was counted at least ten times. Since the library was made to target alpha chains, this beta chain is a stray read and its abundance is not meaningful. V usage is TRBV24-1 and J usage is TRBJ1-5; TRBD1 might be the D (6 bases). Germline V gene lookup returns CDR1 KGHDR and CDR2 SFDVKD. CDR3 length: 16 residues. V lost 2 bases, J lost 6 bases, and 16 bases lay in between. The CDR3 here is CATSDSGAGRGQPQHF. The CDR3 region has the DNA TGTGCCACCAGTGATTCGGGGGCAGGGAGAGGTCAGCCCCAGCATTTT.

This clonotype occurred many times. Since the library was made to target alpha chains, this beta chain is a stray read and its abundance is not meaningful. The chain uses TRBV5-1 and TRBJ1-5; 7 nucleotides match TRBD1. The CDR3 consists of 14 residues. V was clipped by 4 bases and J by 2 bases; unmatched bases: 3. Germline loops: CDR1 SGHRS, CDR2 YFSETQ. CDR3 loop: CASSVTGGNQPQHF. The CDR3 DNA follows: TGCGCCAGCAGCGTAACAGGGGGCAATCAGCCCCAGCATTTT. The variable domain in full, with the rest retrieved from reference TRBV5-1 and TRBJ1-5, is KAGVTQTPRYLIKTRGQQVTLSCSPISGHRSVSWYQQTPGQGLQFLFEYFSETQRNKGNFPGRFSGRQFSNSRSEMNVSTLELGDSALYLCASSVTGGNQPQHFGDGTRLSIL.

At least ten counts were recorded for this clonotype. The size of this beta chain means little, since it is a stray read in a library made for alpha chains. The V and J genes are TRBV28 and TRBJ2-7, with D perhaps TRBD1 or TRBD2 (7 bases each). CDR1 is MDHEN, CDR2 SYDVKM, per germline. The CDR3 spans 11 residues. Trimming removed 11 bases at V and 4 bases at J, with 12 bases between. The CDR3 DNA reads as TGTGCCGCGGGGGACAGATACGAGCAGTACTTC. Its translation is CAAGDRYEQYF.

This clonotype was observed a handful of times. This beta chain was picked up by a library intended for alpha chains and is off target, so its count carries little meaning. The CDR3 loop reads CASSEGTSGVSYEQYF. CDR3 nucleotide sequence: TGCGCCAGCAGCGAGGGGACTAGCGGGGTTTCCTACGAGCAGTACTTC. The chain uses TRBV5-1 and TRBJ2-7, with TRBD2 matching over 13 bases. Germline-derived CDR1 and CDR2 are SGHRS and YFSETQ. The V gene end was trimmed by 4 bases and the J gene end by 1 base; junction bases not matched to a gene: 5. CDR3 length: 16 amino acids.

The table lists this clonotype with many counts. This beta chain lies outside the target of a library built for alpha chains; its clone size means little. The chain links TRBV25-1 to TRBJ1-4; perhaps TRBD1 as D (5 bases). The CDR3 length is 14 residues. CDR1 MGHDK and CDR2 SYGVNS come from the germline V gene. Trimming removed 2 bases at V and 3 bases at J, with 7 bases between. The CDR3 sequence: CASSEQGSNEKLFF. CDR3 bases: TGTGCCAGCAGTGAACAGGGCTCTAATGAAAAACTGTTTTTT. The complete variable domain, with remaining parts taken from reference TRBV25-1 and TRBJ1-4, reads EADIYQTPRYLVIGTGKKITLECSQTMGHDKMYWYQQDPGMELHLIHYSYGVNSTEKGDLSSESTVSRIRTEHFPLTLESARPSHTSQYLCASSEQGSNEKLFFGSGTQLSVL.

At least ten counts were recorded for this clonotype. The size of this beta chain means little, since it is a stray read in a library made for alpha chains. The J gene is TRBJ2-3, the V gene TRBV5-1; tentative D call: TRBD2 (5 bases). The CDR3 covers 12 residues. V was cut by 3 bases and J by 7 bases, with 9 bases left in between. The germline gives CDR1 SGHRS, CDR2 YFSETQ. The CDR3 nucleotides are TGCGCCAGCAGCTCGGACTCCTATACGCAGTATTTT. Protein: CASSSDSYTQYF.

The sample holds many counts of this clonotype. For a library built for alpha chains, this beta chain is a stray read; little rests on its size. The chain combines TRBV15 with TRBJ2-1; 7 bases align to TRBD2. The CDR3 runs 16 residues. Looked up from germline, CDR1 is LNHNV and CDR2 is YYDKDF (reference sequence). V was clipped by 3 bases and J by 0 bases; unmatched bases: 5. CDR3 residues: CATSRAGLDSYNEQFF. CDR3 DNA sequence: TGTGCCACCAGCAGGGCCGGACTAGACTCCTACAATGAGCAGTTCTTC.

Ten or more counts support this clonotype. This beta chain came through as a stray read in a library set up for alpha chains, and its size says little. The chain uses TRBV9 and TRBJ2-7; D is unclear. Trimming removed 1 base at V and 5 bases at J, with 10 bases between. Germline V gene lookup returns CDR1 SGDLS and CDR2 YYNGEE. CDR3 length: 13 amino acids. CDR3 residues: CASSVRLRDEQYF. The DNA for the CDR3 is TGTGCCAGCAGCGTACGACTTAGGGACGAGCAGTACTTC.

This clonotype appeared many times. A library made for alpha chains picked up this beta chain off target, so its size means little. The genes are TRBV12-3 or TRBV12-4 and TRBJ2-5; TRBD2 agrees at 12 bases. V trimming: 5 bases; J trimming: 2 bases; junction bases outside the gene matches: 9. CDR3 length equals 17 residues. For the CDR3, the DNA is TGTGCCAGCAGTGGAACTACCGGACTAGCGGGACAAGAGACCCAGTACTTC. Protein: CASSGTTGLAGQETQYF.